These 5 T cell receptor beta chains share one sample of origin, sequenced in a study of early stage breast cancer tumors. The data were produced by immunoSEQ multiplex PCR, yet TCRdb's version contains in-frame clones alone and is incomplete. The sample lists approximately 3,600 clones; under 80% were seen once. Sequences were obtained from breast tumor tissue. The source is a person in their 40s with breast cancer.

This clone was seen only a few times. The chain employs TRBV27 and TRBJ1-2, with 8 nucleotides matching TRBD1. V was pared by 2 bases and J by 7 bases, with 9 bases of the junction left unmatched. This CDR3 comprises 15 residues. CDR1 is MNHEY, CDR2 SMNVEV, per germline (reference sequence). CDR3 in DNA: TGTGCCAGCAGTTTACAACTACAGGGGGATCGTGGCTACACCTTC. Its protein product is CASSLQLQGDRGYTF.

The J gene is TRBJ2-1, the V gene TRBV7-6; no reliable D call. The CDR3 loop spans 13 amino acids. Germline V CDR1 and CDR2: SGHVS, FNYEAQ. The V gene lost 1 base and the J gene lost 6 bases, with 7 bases spanning the gap. The CDR3 DNA is TGTGCCAGCAGCTTAGGGGGTGGCAATGAGCAGTTCTTC. Protein: CASSLGGGNEQFF.

This clone has more than one count but fewer than ten. This chain links TRBV7-2 with TRBJ2-3; D could derive from TRBD1 or TRBD2 (6 bases each). The germline gives CDR1 SGHTA, CDR2 FQGNSA. Between the trimmed V and J ends, which lost 4 bases and 7 bases, there was a span of 18 bases. This CDR3 comprises 15 residues. The CDR3 region has the DNA TGTGCCAGCAGCTCCAGTGGGGGGCGGGAAAATACGCAGTATTTT. Amino acids: CASSSSGGRENTQYF.

This clone was found once. V gene TRBV19 combines with J gene TRBJ1-2, with D tentatively TRBD1 (6 bases). Trimming shortened V by 6 bases and J by 7 bases, and 18 bases separated the two germline ends. CDR3 length: 14 residues. Germline CDR1 reads LNHDA; CDR2 reads SQIVND (reference sequence). The CDR3 sequence: CASSIQGLDPGYTF. CDR3 bases: TGTGCCAGTAGCATACAGGGTTTGGACCCTGGCTACACCTTC.

The chain is built from TRBV15 and TRBJ2-1; D remains ambiguous. Germline V gives CDR1 LNHNV, CDR2 YYDKDF (reference sequence). This CDR3 has 16 amino acids. V shed 0 bases and J shed 0 bases, with 9 bases lying between them. The CDR3 DNA is TGTGCCACCAGCAGAGAAGCCGGAAGCTCCTACAATGAGCAGTTCTTC. Its protein product is CATSREAGSSYNEQFF.